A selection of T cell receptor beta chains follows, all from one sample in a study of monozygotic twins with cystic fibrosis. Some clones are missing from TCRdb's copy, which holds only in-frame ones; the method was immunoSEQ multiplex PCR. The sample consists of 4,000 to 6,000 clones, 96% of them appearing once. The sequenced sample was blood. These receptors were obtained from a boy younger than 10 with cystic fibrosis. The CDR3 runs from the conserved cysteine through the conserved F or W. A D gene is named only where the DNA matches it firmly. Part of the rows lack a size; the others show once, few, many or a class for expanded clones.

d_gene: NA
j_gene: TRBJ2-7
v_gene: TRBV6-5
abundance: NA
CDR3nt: TGTGCCAGCAGTTACTCGCGCGGAACCTACGAGCAGTACTTC
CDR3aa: CASSYSRGTYEQYF

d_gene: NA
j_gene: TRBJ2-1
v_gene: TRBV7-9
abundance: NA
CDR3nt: TGTGCCAGCAGCTTAGTGTTTGAGATCAATGAGCAGTTCTTC
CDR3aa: CASSLVFEINEQFF

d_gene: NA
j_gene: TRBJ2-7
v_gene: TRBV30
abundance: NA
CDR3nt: TGTGCCTGGGCCGGGTCCCAGTACGAGCAGTACTTC
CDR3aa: CAWAGSQYEQYF

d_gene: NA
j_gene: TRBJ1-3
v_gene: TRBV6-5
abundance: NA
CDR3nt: TGTGCCAGCAGCCCCGGGATCTCTGGAAACACCATATATTTT
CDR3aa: CASSPGISGNTIYF

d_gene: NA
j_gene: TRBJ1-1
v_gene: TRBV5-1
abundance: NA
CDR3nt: TGCGCCAGCAGCCCTCTTAATGGGGGGGCCTCCAACACTGAAGCTTTCTTT
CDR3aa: CASSPLNGGASNTEAFF

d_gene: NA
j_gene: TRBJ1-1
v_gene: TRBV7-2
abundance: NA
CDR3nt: TGTGCCAGCAGCTTAAGCCCACGGGGGACGTTGAACACCGAAGCTTTCTTT
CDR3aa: CASSLSPRGTLNTEAFF

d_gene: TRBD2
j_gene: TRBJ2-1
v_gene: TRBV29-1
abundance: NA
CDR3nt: TGCAGCGTTCACATAGCGGGGCTTTTCTTCTTC
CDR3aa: CSVHIAGLFFF

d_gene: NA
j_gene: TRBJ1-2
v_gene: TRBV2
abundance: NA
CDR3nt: TGTGCCAGCAGTGTCCTCCGGGACCCTCGTCTGTATGGCTACACCTTC
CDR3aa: CASSVLRDPRLYGYTF

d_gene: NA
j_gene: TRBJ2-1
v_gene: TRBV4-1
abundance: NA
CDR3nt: TGCGCCAGCAGCCAAGATAATTATAGGCTGCGATTTTACAATGAGCAGTTCTTC
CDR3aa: CASSQDNYRLRFYNEQFF

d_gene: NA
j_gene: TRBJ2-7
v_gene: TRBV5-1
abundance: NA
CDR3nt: TGCGCCAGCAGCTTGAGGCCAGGGGTCTCCTACGAGCAGTACTTC
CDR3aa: CASSLRPGVSYEQYF

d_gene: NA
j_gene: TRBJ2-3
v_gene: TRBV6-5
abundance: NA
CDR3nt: TGTGCCAGCAAACACCCAAGCACAGATACGCAGTATTTT
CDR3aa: CASKHPSTDTQYF

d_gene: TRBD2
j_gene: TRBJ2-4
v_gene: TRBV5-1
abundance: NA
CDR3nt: TGCGCCAGCAGCTTGGCCGGCGGGGGGCGATCTGACATTCAGTACTTC
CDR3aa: CASSLAGGGRSDIQYF

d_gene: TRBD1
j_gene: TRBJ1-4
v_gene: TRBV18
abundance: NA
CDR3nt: TGTGCCAGCTCACCAAGGGACAGGGGGACGAGTGAAAAACTGTTTTTT
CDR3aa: CASSPRDRGTSEKLFF

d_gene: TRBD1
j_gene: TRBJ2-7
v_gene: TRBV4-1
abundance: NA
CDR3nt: TGCGCCAGCAGCCTTACCGGGACAGGGGGCGAGAGAATCTACGAGCAGTACTTC
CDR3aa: CASSLTGTGGERIYEQYF

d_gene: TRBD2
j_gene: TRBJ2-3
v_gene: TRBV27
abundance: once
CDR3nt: TGTGCCAGCAGTTCCATGGGACTAGCGGGGGCGGATACGCAGTATTTT
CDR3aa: CASSSMGLAGADTQYF

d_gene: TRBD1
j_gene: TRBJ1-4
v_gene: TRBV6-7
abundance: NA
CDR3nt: TGTGCCAGCAGTTTGGTGCCCCGGGACAGGGGAAATGAAAAACTGTTTTTT
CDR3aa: CASSLVPRDRGNEKLFF

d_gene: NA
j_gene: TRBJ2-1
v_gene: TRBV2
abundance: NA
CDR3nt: TGTGCCAGCAGCGCCCGGACTGAGCAGTTCTTC
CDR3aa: CASSARTEQFF

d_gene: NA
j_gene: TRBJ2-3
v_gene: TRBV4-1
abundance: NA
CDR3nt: TGCGCCAGCAGCCAGGACCTCAGCGTGGCAGATACGCAGTATTTT
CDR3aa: CASSQDLSVADTQYF

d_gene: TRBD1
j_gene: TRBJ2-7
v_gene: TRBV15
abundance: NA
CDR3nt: TGTGCCACCAGCAGAGACGTCCCGGGACAGGGGTACGAGCAGTACTTC
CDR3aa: CATSRDVPGQGYEQYF

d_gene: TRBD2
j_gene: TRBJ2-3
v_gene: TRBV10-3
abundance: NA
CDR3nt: TGTGCCATCAGCCCCAGACTAGCCAACACAGATACGCAGTATTTT
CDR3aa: CAISPRLANTDTQYF

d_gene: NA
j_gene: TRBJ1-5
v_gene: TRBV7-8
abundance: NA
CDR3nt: TGTGCCAGCAGCACCCACACAGATCAGCCCCAGCATTTT
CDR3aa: CASSTHTDQPQHF

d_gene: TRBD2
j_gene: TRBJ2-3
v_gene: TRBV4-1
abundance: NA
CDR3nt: TGCGCCAGCAGCCAAGAGGAACTAGCGATACCCACAGATACGCAGTATTTT
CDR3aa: CASSQEELAIPTDTQYF

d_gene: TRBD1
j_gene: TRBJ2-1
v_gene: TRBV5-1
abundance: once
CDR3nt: TGCGCCAGCAGCTTGGAGCCGGGACAGTACAATGAGCAGTTCTTC
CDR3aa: CASSLEPGQYNEQFF

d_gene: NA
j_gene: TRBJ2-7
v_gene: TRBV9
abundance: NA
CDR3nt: TGTGCCAGCAGCCCGACAGGTAGCCACGAGCAGTACTTC
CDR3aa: CASSPTGSHEQYF